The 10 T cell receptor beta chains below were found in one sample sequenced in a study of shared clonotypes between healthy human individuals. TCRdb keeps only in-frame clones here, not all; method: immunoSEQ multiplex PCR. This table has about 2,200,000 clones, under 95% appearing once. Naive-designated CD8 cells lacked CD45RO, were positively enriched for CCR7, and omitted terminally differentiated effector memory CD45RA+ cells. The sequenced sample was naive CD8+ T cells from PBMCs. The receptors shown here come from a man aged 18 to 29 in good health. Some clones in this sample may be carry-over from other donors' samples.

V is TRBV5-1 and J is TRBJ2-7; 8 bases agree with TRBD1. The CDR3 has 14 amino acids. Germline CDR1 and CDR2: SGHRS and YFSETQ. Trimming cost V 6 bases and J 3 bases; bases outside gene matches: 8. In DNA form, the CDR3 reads TGCGCCAGCAACCCAGGGACAGGATTCTACGAGCAGTACTTC. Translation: CASNPGTGFYEQYF.

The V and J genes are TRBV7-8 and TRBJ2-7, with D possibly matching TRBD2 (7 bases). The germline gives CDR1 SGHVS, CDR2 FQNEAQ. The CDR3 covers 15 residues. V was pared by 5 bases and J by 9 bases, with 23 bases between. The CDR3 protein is CASSPGEGSSFRQYF. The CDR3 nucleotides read TGTGCCAGCAGCCCAGGGGAGGGGTCCTCCTTTAGGCAGTACTTC.

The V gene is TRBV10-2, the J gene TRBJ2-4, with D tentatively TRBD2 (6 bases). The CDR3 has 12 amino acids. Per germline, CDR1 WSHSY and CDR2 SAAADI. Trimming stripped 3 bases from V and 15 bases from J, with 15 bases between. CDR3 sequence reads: CASSDHLRGGYF. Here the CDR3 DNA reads TGCGCCAGCAGTGATCATTTGAGGGGAGGGTACTTC.

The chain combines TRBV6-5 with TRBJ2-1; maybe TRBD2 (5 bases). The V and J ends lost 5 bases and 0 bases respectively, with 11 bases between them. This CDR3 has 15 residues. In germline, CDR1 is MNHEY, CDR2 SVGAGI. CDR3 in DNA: TGTGCCAGCAGTCTCGGACTGAGCTCCTACAATGAGCAGTTCTTC. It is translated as CASSLGLSSYNEQFF.

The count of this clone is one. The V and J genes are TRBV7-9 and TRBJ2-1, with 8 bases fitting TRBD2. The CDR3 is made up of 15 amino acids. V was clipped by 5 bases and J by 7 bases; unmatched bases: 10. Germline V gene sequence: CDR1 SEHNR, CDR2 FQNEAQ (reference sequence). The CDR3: CASSPDGRGRNEQFF. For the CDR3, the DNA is TGTGCCAGCAGCCCCGATGGGCGCGGGAGGAATGAGCAGTTCTTC.

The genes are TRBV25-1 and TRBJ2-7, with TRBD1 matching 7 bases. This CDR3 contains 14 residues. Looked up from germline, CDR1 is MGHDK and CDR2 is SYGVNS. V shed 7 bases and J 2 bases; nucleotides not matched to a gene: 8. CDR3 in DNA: TGTGCCAGCACCGGGACAGCCTATACCTACGAGCAGTACTTC. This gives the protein CASTGTAYTYEQYF.

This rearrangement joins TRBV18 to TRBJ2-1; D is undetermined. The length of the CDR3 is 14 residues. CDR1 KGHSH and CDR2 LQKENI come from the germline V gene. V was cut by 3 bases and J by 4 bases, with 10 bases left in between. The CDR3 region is CASSPPLRYNEQFF. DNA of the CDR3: TGTGCCAGCTCACCCCCCCTCAGGTACAATGAGCAGTTCTTC.

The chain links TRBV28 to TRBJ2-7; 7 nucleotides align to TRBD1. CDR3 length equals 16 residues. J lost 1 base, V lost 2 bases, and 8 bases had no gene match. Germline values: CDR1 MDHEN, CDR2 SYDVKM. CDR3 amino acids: CASSLGHRGGSYEQYF. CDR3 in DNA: TGTGCCAGCAGTTTAGGGCACAGGGGCGGTTCCTACGAGCAGTACTTC.

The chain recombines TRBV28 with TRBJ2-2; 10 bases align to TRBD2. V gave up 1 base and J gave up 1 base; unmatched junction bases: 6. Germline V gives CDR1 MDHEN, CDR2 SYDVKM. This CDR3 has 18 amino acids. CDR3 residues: CASSLSLAGALNTGELFF. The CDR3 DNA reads TGTGCCAGCAGTTTATCTCTAGCGGGAGCGCTGAACACCGGGGAGCTGTTTTTT.

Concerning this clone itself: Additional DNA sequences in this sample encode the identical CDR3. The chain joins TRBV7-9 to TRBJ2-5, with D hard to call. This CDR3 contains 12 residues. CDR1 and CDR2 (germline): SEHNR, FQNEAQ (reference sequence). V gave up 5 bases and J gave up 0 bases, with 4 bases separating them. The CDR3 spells CASSLNQETQYF. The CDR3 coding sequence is TGTGCCAGCAGCCTAAACCAAGAGACCCAGTACTTC. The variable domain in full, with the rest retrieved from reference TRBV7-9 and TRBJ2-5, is DTGVSQNPRHKITKRGQNVTFRCDPISEHNRLYWYRQTLGQGPEFLTYFQNEAQLEKSRLLSDRFSAERPKGSFSTLEIQRTEQGDSAMYLCASSLNQETQYFGPGTRLLVL.